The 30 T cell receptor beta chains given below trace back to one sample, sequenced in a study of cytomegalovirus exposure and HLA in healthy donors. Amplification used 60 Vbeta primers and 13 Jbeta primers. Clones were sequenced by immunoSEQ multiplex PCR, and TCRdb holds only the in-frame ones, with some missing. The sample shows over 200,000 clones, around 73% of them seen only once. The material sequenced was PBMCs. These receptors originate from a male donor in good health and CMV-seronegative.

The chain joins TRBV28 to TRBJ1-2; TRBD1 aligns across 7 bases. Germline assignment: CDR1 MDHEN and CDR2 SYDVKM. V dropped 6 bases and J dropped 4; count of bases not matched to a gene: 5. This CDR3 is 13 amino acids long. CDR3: CASRPGQIYGYTF. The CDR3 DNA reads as TGTGCCAGCAGACCGGGACAGATCTATGGCTACACCTTC.

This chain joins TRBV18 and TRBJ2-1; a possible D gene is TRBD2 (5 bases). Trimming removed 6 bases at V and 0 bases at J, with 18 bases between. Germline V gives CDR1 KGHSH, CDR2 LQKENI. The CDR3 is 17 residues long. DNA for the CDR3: TGTGCCAGCTCCAAGGCCGGGGAAGCCCGCTCCTACAATGAGCAGTTCTTC. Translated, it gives CASSKAGEARSYNEQFF. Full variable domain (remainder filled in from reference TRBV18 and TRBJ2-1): NAGVMQNPRHLVRRRGQEARLRCSPMKGHSHVYWYRQLPEEGLKFMVYLQKENIIDESGMPKERFSAEFPKEGPSILRIQQVVRGDSAAYFCASSKAGEARSYNEQFFGPGTRLTVL.

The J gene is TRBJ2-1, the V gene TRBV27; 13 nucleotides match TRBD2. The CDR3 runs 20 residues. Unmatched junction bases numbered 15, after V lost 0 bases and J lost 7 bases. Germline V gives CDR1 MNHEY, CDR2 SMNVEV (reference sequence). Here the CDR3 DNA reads TGTGCCAGCAGTTTATCCGGGGGACTAGCGGGATCCGGGGGCAAGAATGAGCAGTTCTTC. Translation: CASSLSGGLAGSGGKNEQFF.

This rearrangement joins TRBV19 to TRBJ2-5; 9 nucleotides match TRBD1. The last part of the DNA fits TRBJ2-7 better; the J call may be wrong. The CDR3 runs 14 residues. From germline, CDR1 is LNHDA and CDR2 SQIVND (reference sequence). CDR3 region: CASSIRQGVYEQYF. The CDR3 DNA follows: TGTGCCAGTAGTATCCGACAGGGGGTCTACGAGCAGTACTTC.

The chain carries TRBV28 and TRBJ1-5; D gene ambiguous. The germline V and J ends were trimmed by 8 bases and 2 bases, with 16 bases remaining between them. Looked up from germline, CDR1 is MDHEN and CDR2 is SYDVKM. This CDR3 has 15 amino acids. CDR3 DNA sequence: TGTGCCAGCGATTCGGAGGGCGGTCGCAATCAGCCCCAGCATTTT. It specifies CASDSEGGRNQPQHF.

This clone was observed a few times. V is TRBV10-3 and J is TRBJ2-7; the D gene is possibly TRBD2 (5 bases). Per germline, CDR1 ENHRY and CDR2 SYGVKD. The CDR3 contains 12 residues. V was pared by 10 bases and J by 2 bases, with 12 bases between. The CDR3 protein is CASGSWAYEQYF. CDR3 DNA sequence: TGTGCCAGCGGGTCCTGGGCCTACGAGCAGTACTTC.

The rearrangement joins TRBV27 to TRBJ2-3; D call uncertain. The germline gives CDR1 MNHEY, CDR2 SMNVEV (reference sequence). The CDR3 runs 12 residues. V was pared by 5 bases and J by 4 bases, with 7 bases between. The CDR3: CASSPHPDTQYF. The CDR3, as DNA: TGTGCCAGCAGTCCACACCCAGATACGCAGTATTTT.

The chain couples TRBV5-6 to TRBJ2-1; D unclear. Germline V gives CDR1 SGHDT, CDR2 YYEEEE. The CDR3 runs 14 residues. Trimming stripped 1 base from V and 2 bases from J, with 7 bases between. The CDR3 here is CASSLTSAYNEQFF. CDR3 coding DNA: TGTGCCAGCAGCTTGACGAGTGCCTACAATGAGCAGTTCTTC.

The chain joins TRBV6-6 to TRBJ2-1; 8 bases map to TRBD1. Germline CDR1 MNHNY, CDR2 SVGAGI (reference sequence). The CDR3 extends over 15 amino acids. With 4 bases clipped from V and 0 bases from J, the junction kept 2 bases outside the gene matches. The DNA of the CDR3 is TGTGCCAGCAGTTCCACAGGGGGCTCCTACAATGAGCAGTTCTTC. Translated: CASSSTGGSYNEQFF.

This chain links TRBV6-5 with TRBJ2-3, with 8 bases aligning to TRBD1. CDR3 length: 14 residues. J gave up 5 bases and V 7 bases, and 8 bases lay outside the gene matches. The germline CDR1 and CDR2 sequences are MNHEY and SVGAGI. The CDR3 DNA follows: TGTGCCAGCACTCAGGACAGGGTGGGAGATACGCAGTATTTT. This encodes CASTQDRVGDTQYF.

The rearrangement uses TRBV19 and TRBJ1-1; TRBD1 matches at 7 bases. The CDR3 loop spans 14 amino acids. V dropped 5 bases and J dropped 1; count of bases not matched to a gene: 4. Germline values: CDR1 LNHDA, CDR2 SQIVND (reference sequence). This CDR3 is CASSLQGGNTEAFF. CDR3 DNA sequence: TGTGCCAGTAGTCTGCAGGGGGGGAACACTGAAGCTTTCTTT.

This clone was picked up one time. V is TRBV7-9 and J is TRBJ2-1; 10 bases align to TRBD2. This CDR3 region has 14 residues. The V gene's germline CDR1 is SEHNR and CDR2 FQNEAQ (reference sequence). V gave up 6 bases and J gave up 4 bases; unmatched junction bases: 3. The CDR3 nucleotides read TGTGCCAGCAGGGGGACTAGCGCATACAATGAGCAGTTCTTC. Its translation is CASRGTSAYNEQFF.

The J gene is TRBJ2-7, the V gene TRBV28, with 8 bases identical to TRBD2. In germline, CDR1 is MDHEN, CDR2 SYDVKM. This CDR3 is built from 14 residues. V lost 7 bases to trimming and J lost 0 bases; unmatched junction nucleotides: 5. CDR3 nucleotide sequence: TGTGCCAGCAATGTAGCGGGATACTCCTACGAGCAGTACTTC. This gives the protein CASNVAGYSYEQYF.

The CDR3 coding sequence is TGTGCCAGCAGTGGCGGGGGGAGTAGTACTGAAGCTTTCTTT. Residues: CASSGGGSSTEAFF. The chain combines TRBV6-5 with TRBJ1-1, with D possibly TRBD1 on 5 matching bases. Germline V gives CDR1 MNHEY, CDR2 SVGAGI. The CDR3 covers 14 residues. V shed 5 bases and J shed 5 bases, with 15 bases lying between them.

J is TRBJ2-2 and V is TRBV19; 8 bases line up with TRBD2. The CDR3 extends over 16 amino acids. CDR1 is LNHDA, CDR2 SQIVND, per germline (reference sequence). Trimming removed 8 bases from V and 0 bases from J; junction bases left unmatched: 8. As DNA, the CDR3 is TGTGCCAGTGGCGAACTAGCGGTCTCGAACACCGGGGAGCTGTTTTTT. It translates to CASGELAVSNTGELFF.

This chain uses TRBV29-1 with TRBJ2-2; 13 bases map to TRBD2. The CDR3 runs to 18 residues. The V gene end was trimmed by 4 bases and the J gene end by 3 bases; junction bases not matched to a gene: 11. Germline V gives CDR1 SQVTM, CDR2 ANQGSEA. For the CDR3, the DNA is TGCAGCGTTGCTATAACTAGCGGGAGGGCCTGGGACACCGGGGAGCTGTTTTTT. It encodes CSVAITSGRAWDTGELFF.

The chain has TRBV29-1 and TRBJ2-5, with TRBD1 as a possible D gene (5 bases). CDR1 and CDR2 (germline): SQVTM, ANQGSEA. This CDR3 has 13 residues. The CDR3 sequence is CSATEQDGETQYF. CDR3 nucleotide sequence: TGCAGTGCAACCGAACAGGACGGGGAGACCCAGTACTTC.

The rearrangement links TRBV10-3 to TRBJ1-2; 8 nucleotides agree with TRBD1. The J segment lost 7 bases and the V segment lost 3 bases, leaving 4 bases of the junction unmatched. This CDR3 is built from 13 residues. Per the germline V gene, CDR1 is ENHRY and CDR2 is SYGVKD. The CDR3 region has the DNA TGTGCCATCAGTGACAGGGGGCTCTCTGGCTACACCTTC. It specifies CAISDRGLSGYTF.

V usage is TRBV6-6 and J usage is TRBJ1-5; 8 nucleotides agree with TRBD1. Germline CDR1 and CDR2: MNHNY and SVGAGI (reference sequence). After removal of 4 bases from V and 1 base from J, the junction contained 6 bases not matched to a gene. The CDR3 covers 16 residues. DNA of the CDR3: TGTGCCAGCAGTTCCTCCGACAGGGGAAGCAATCAGCCCCAGCATTTT. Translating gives CASSSSDRGSNQPQHF.

The CDR3 loop is CASSVGPDSTYEQYF. CDR3 coding DNA: TGTGCCAGCAGCGTAGGCCCGGACAGCACCTACGAGCAGTACTTC. The chain has TRBV9 and TRBJ2-7; tentative D call: TRBD1 (6 bases). The CDR3 contains 15 residues. Germline assignment: CDR1 SGDLS and CDR2 YYNGEE. V gave up 0 bases and J gave up 2 bases, with 12 bases separating them.

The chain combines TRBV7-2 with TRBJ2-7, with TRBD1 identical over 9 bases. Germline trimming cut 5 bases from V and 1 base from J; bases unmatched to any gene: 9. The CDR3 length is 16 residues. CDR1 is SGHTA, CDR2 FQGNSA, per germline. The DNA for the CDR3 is TGTGCCAGCAGCCCTCGACAGGGGGGTTTGTCCTACGAGCAGTACTTC. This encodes CASSPRQGGLSYEQYF.

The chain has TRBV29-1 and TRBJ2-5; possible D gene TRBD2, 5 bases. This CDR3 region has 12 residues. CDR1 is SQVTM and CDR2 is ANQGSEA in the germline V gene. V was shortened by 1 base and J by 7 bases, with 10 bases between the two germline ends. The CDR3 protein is CSVEASGWTQYF. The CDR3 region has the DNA TGCAGCGTTGAAGCGTCGGGGTGGACCCAGTACTTC.

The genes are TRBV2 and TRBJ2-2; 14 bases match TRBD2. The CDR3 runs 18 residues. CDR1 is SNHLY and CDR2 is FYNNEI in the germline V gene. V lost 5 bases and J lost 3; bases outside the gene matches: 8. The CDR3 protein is CASSRTGLAGEYTGELFF. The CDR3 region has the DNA TGTGCCAGCAGTCGAACGGGACTAGCGGGAGAATACACCGGGGAGCTGTTTTTT.

The CDR3 here is CASSKERDRPYEQYF. DNA for the CDR3: TGTGCCAGCAGCAAAGAGAGGGACAGGCCGTACGAGCAGTACTTC. The chain employs TRBV21-1 and TRBJ2-7; TRBD1 is the table's D call, not checked against the DNA. TRBV21-1 represents a pseudogene. This CDR3 is 15 amino acids long.

The CDR3 loop reads CASSPEVGGHGAFF. The CDR3 DNA is TGTGCCAGCTCACCAGAGGTGGGAGGTCATGGAGCTTTCTTT. V and J are TRBV18 and TRBJ1-1; no clear D gene. The length of the CDR3 is 14 residues. Germline loops: CDR1 KGHSH, CDR2 LQKENI. V was pared by 2 bases and J by 10 bases, with 17 bases between. Filled out from reference TRBV18 and TRBJ1-1, the complete variable domain reads NAGVMQNPRHLVRRRGQEARLRCSPMKGHSHVYWYRQLPEEGLKFMVYLQKENIIDESGMPKERFSAEFPKEGPSILRIQQVVRGDSAAYFCASSPEVGGHGAFFGQGTRLTVV.

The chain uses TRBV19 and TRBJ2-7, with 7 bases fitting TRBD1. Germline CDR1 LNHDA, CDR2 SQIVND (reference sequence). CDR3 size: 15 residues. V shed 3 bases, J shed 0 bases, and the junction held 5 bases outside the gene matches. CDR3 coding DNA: TGTGCCAGTAGTATTGGGCACAGGGGCTCCTACGAGCAGTACTTC. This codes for CASSIGHRGSYEQYF.

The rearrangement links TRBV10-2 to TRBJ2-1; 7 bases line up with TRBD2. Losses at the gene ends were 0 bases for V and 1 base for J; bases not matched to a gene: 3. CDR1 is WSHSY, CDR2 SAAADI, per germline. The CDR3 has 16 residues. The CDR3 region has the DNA TGCGCCAGCAGTGAGTCCACTAGCGCTTCCTACAATGAGCAGTTCTTC. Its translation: CASSESTSASYNEQFF.

The CDR3: CASSSTRGLAGPYEQYF. The CDR3 DNA is TGTGCCAGCAGCTCAACGAGGGGACTAGCGGGTCCCTACGAGCAGTACTTC. The chain joins TRBV13 to TRBJ2-7; 12 bases agree with TRBD2. Germline V gene lookup returns CDR1 PRHDT and CDR2 FYEKMQ (reference sequence). The CDR3 has 17 amino acids. With V trimmed by 4 bases and J by 2 bases, 9 bases remained unmatched.

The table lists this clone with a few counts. CDR3: CASSPAGREEPQHF. CDR3 nucleotides: TGTGCCAGCAGCCCCGCGGGGAGGGAGGAGCCCCAGCATTTT. The chain joins TRBV6-1 to TRBJ1-5; no clear D gene. The CDR3 length is 14 residues. Germline-derived CDR1 and CDR2 are MNHNS and SASEGT. The V gene lost 6 bases and the J gene lost 8 bases, with 17 bases spanning the gap.

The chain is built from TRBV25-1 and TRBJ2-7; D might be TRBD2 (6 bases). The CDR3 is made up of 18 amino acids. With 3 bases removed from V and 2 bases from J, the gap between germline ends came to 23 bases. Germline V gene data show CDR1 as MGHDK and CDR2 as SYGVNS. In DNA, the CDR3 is TGTGCCAGCAGTGACCCGAGGAGGGGAAGTCACCCTCCCTACGAGCAGTACTTC. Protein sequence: CASSDPRRGSHPPYEQYF.